This T cell receptor (beta chain) stems from a study of T cell responses to AZD1222 COVID-19 vaccine (dated by TCRdb to about 2021). Study-wide context: A total of 233 trial participants underwent TCR sequencing, of whom around 200 received two doses of AZD1222 and 26 received two doses of the MenACWY control vaccine. Enrollment into the trials was organized by age into subgroups of 18-55, 56-69 and 70-plus years, and those subgroups contained approximately 150, 30 and 60 TCR-sequenced participants, respectively.

Overall study outcomes, separate from this receptor: A significant rise in spike-specific TCR breadth and depth was observed after two AZD1222 doses relative to day 0 and relative to MenACWY recipients. The 56-69-year group was small, and its depth increase did not reach significance, likely because of low power. Because no samples from the day 14 peak response were available, repertoires could be characterized only after the peak T cell response. The whole spike protein was spanned by vaccine-associated CD4 TCRs, and dominant responses were seen in regions 160-218 and 743-854. Reportedly, almost half of the unique spike-specific TCRs recognized epitopes lying outside the regions that are mutated in the B.1.351 and B.1.1.7 variants. Participants were mostly white British, with more females than males. The authors suggested clonal diversity may have been underestimated. Conclusions about previously exposed vaccinees are limited because only a handful of AZD1222 recipients were SARS-CoV-2 seropositive at baseline.

Explained via the paper, the time point label denotes: baseline before first vaccination. What this sample's treatment or condition label stands for: meningococcal conjugate vaccine given as trial control. Vaccinee samples came from UK trials COV001 and COV002, including a single-blind randomized controlled phase 2/3 trial of AZD1222 (ChAdOx1 nCoV-19) in healthy adults. For TCRbeta chain sequencing, PBMC samples from trial participants were taken at day 0 and at day 28 after the second dose. This clone is a singleton in its sample. Its antigen target is currently unknown. Base qualities are not provided; no much larger clone lies one nucleotide away. The CDR3 runs 12 amino acids, cysteine and phenylalanine included. Only the CDR3 DNA stays, 36 bases, in frame from base 1. The germline ends are 10 bases apart after V is trimmed by 6 bases and J by 5 bases. CDR1 and CDR2, looked up from the germline V gene (reference sequence), are MNHNY and SVGAGI.

The CDR3 regions of human TCRbeta chains were analyzed by immunosequencing. As for how the authors treated the data: TCRs in the repertoires were matched against a reference library of SARS-CoV-2-specific TCRs that had been generated with the MIRA antigen-specificity platform. Breadth was defined as the fraction of unique TCRs that were SARS-CoV-2-associated, and depth was defined as the fraction of total T cells that were SARS-CoV-2-associated. Using the MIRA data, each spike-specific TCR was mapped to the spike region that the TCR reacts to and placed in a CD4 or CD8 class. Log10-transformed breadth and depth values were compared by one-way ANOVA with Sidak's multiple comparisons tests. Sourced from immuneACCESS, this table was stored by TCRdb with only in-frame sequences that have V and J called. A share of the clones is absent; for the studies checked, an unresolved V gene accounts for under half, and the remainder has no known explanation. The V and J calls and clone size come from that table; D and trimming were worked out from the DNA. The sample contains more than 80,000 clones, 88% of them found a single time. The ten most abundant clones make up about 9.3% of the sample.

Recombination linked TRBV6-6 to TRBJ1-1; the best D guess is TRBD1, with 5 bases matching. This TCR came from an adult in good health. Specimen: peripheral blood, collected on day 0 of MenACWY control vaccination. CDR3 protein: CASRGVWTEAFF. The DNA reads as follows: TGTGCCAGCAGGGGGGTGTGGACTGAAGCTTTCTTT.